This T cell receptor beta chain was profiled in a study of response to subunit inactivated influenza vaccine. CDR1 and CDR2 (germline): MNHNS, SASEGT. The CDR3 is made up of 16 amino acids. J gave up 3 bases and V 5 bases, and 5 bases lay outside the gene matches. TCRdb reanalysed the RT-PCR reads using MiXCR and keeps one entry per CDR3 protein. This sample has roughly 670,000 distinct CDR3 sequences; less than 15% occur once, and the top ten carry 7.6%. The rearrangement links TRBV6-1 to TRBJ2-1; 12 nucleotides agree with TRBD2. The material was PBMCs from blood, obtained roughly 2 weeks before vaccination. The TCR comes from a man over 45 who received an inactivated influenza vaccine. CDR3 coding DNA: TGTGCCAGCAGTCTCCAACTAGCGGGAGGCTACAATGAGCAGTTCTTC. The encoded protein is CASSLQLAGGYNEQFF.